The clone carrying this TCR beta chain was counted only a few times. MiXCR, applied by TCRdb to the RT-PCR reads, yields one record per CDR3 protein. The sample holds a few hundred thousand distinct CDR3 sequences, around a fifth seen once. This entry is derived from a study of response to subunit inactivated influenza vaccine. This CDR3 region has 15 residues. The germline V and J ends were trimmed by 6 bases and 8 bases, with 19 bases remaining between them. The germline CDR1 and CDR2 sequences are MNHEY and SMNVEV (reference sequence). The sequence was obtained from a man between 45 and 75 years old who received an inactivated influenza vaccine. Source: PBMCs from blood, taken about 20 months after vaccination. The rearrangement links TRBV27 to TRBJ1-4; tentatively, D is TRBD1 (5 bases). CDR3 residues: CASSPGTDFGEKLFF. The CDR3 DNA sequence: TGTGCCAGCAGCCCAGGGACCGACTTTGGGGAAAAACTGTTTTTT.